Sequencing of this T cell receptor beta chain was carried out in a study of tissue T cells after allogeneic stem cell transplantation. With regard to this clone: Its matching antigen is unknown. Genes and germline are mouse. The missing CDR3 end, 1 residue past where the read stops, is filled in from the germline J gene.

Only in-frame clones appear in the TCRdb table, and some are missing; sequencing was by immunoSEQ multiplex PCR. The sample yields fewer than 4,500 clones, almost 50% seen once. General observations from the study: Within patients, tissue anatomy strongly shaped TCR repertoire composition. Blood and spleen captured only part of the tissue TCR repertoire.

Losses at the gene ends were 6 bases for V and 2 bases for J; bases not matched to a gene: 3. The germline V gene has CDR1 KGHPV and CDR2 FQNQEV (reference sequence). The CDR3 length is 14 residues. Time point noted: mouse harvest day 14 after allogeneic transplant. Each mouse received 10^7 T-cell-depleted marrow cells plus 10^6 splenic CD5+ T cells by tail vein. The sample was gut tissue. The V and J genes are TRBV26 and TRBJ2-2; 7 nucleotides agree with TRBD2. This TCR was sampled from a female BALB/c mouse given C57BL/6 T cells with graft-versus-host disease after an allogeneic hematopoietic cell transplant. Partial CDR3 DNA: TGTGCCAGCAGACCGGGACTGAACACCGGGCAGCTCTAC. It encodes CASRPGLNTGQLY. The whole CDR3 sequence reads CASRPGLNTGQLYF.